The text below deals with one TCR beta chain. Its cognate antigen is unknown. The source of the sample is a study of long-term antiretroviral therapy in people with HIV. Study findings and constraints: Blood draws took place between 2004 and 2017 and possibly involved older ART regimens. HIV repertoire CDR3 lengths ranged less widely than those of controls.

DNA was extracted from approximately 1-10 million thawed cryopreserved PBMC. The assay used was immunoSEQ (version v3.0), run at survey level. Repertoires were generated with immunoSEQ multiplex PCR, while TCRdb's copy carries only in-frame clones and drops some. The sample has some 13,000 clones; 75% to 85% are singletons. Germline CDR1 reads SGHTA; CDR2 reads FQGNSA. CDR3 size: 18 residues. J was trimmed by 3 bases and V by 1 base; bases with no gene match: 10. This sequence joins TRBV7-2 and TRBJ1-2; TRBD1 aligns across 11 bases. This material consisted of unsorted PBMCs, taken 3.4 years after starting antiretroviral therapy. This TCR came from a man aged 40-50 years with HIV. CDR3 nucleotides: TGTGCCAGCAGCTTAGGATTGGGACAGGGGGATCGGGACTATGGCTACACCTTC. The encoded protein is CASSLGLGQGDRDYGYTF.